A single sample is the source of the 7 T cell receptor beta chains below, sequenced in a study of cytomegalovirus exposure and HLA in healthy donors. The PCR contained 60 Vbeta and 13 Jbeta primers. The repertoire was sequenced with immunoSEQ multiplex PCR; TCRdb's copy has only in-frame clones and lacks some. The sample carries fewer than 250,000 clones, roughly 80% recorded once. The sample consisted of PBMCs. These receptors were taken from a woman younger than 45 in good health and CMV-seropositive.

This rearrangement joins TRBV19 to TRBJ1-2; no reliable D call. The germline V and J ends were trimmed by 4 bases and 3 bases, with 15 bases remaining between them. The CDR3 has 15 amino acids. The V gene's germline CDR1 is LNHDA and CDR2 SQIVND (reference sequence). DNA for the CDR3: TGTGCCAGTAGTAAGGCGGGCGAACCCTACTATGGCTACACCTTC. Translating gives CASSKAGEPYYGYTF.

The chain couples TRBV18 to TRBJ2-3; 10 nucleotides agree with TRBD2. The length of the CDR3 is 17 residues. Germline V gene data show CDR1 as KGHSH and CDR2 as LQKENI. The trim removed 3 bases at V and 7 bases at J, leaving 13 bases unmatched. Here the CDR3 reads CASSPALAGVFKNTQYF. DNA for the CDR3: TGTGCCAGCTCACCGGCGCTAGCGGGAGTCTTTAAGAATACGCAGTATTTT.

The genes are TRBV19 and TRBJ2-6; D gene uncertain. Trimming took off 3 bases at V and 4 bases at J, with 19 bases between the two ends. The CDR3 runs to 18 residues. The germline V gene encodes CDR1 LNHDA and CDR2 SQIVND (reference sequence). The CDR3 reads CASSIIPGAGSGANVLTF. As DNA, the CDR3 is TGTGCCAGTAGTATTATCCCCGGTGCAGGATCCGGGGCCAACGTCCTGACTTTC. Based on the CDR3 plus reference TRBV19 and TRBJ2-6, the full variable domain is DGGITQSPKYLFRKEGQNVTLSCEQNLNHDAMYWYRQDPGQGLRLIYYSQIVNDFQKGDIAEGYSVSREKKESFPLTVTSAQKNPTAFYLCASSIIPGAGSGANVLTFGAGSRLTVL.

The chain uses TRBV19 and TRBJ1-5; D gene ambiguous. The CDR3 has 13 amino acids. The ends were cut back, 10 bases at V and 0 bases at J, with 10 bases in the middle. Germline V lookup: CDR1 LNHDA, CDR2 SQIVND (reference sequence). CDR3 coding DNA: TGTGCCACAACAGCTTATAGCAATCAGCCCCAGCATTTT. This gives the protein CATTAYSNQPQHF.

CDR3 bases: TGTGCCAGCCAAAGGGGGCAGGGTAGCAATCAGCCCCAGCATTTT. It translates to CASQRGQGSNQPQHF. This chain connects TRBV2 to TRBJ1-5, with 7 bases aligning to TRBD1. J gave up 0 bases and V 8 bases, and 7 bases lay outside the gene matches. The CDR3 spans 15 residues. Germline-derived CDR1 and CDR2 are SNHLY and FYNNEI.

CDR3 DNA: TGCGCCAGCAGCTCTAGCGGGGCCCGAGAGACCCAGTACTTC. The encoded protein is CASSSSGARETQYF. The V gene is TRBV5-1, the J gene TRBJ2-5; TRBD2 matches at 9 bases. J was trimmed by 4 bases and V by 3 bases; bases with no gene match: 4. This CDR3 contains 14 residues. Per the germline V gene, CDR1 is SGHRS and CDR2 is YFSETQ.

The chain uses TRBV5-1 and TRBJ1-2; D remains unclear. V gave up 5 bases and J gave up 1 base, with 9 bases separating them. Germline V gives CDR1 SGHRS, CDR2 YFSETQ. This CDR3 region has 13 residues. The chain's CDR3 is CASSYFFNYGYTF. The CDR3 DNA reads TGCGCCAGCAGTTACTTTTTTAACTATGGCTACACCTTC.